The next 14 T cell receptor beta chains were all read from a single sample in a study of beta chain features in type 1 diabetes. Study-level points and caveats: Shorter TCRB CDR3s, moderately but significantly so, were found in Type 1 diabetes patients in all four CD4+ subsets.

These receptors' targets are unknown. Expressed TCRB transcripts were sequenced because the entire RNA isolate underwent reverse transcription. The repertoire was sequenced with immunoSEQ multiplex PCR; TCRdb's copy has only in-frame clones and lacks some. The sample holds fewer than 300,000 clones, approximately 11% seen once. The sequenced sample was naive CD4+ T cells from blood. These TCRs come from a man aged 30 to 39 with type 1 diabetes.

The V and J genes are TRBV5-1 and TRBJ2-5; TRBD2 agrees at 13 bases. Trimming took 5 bases from V and 5 from J; bases not matched to a gene: 9. The germline CDR1 and CDR2 sequences are SGHRS and YFSETQ. The CDR3 contains 16 residues. CDR3 bases: TGCGCCAGCAGTTGGGGACTAGCGGGACCAGGGGAGACCCAGTACTTC. Translating gives CASSWGLAGPGETQYF.

This rearrangement joins TRBV28 to TRBJ2-7, with 9 nucleotides matching TRBD1. Germline V gives CDR1 MDHEN, CDR2 SYDVKM. The V gene end was trimmed by 5 bases and the J gene end by 4 bases; junction bases not matched to a gene: 0. The CDR3 covers 12 residues. DNA of the CDR3: TGTGCCAGCAGTGACAGGGGGTACGAGCAGTACTTC. This sequence encodes CASSDRGYEQYF.

The V and J genes are TRBV7-2 and TRBJ2-7; TRBD1 matches 7 bases. Trimming cost V 3 bases and J 5 bases; bases outside gene matches: 10. There are 15 residues in the CDR3. Germline V gene lookup returns CDR1 SGHTA and CDR2 FQGNSA. CDR3 DNA: TGTGCCAGCAGCTTCGTAACAGGGGTTCGGGACGAGCAGTACTTC. This encodes CASSFVTGVRDEQYF. The full variable domain, in which reference TRBV7-2 and TRBJ2-7 provide the parts outside the CDR3, is GAGVSQSPSNKVTEKGKDVELRCDPISGHTALYWYRQSLGQGLEFLIYFQGNSAPDKSGLPSDRFSAERTGGSVSTLTIQRTQQEDSAVYLCASSFVTGVRDEQYFGPGTRLTVT.

This clone came up a few times. This chain connects TRBV28 to TRBJ1-1; 8 bases are a match to TRBD1. This CDR3 comprises 13 residues. Trimming at V came to 6 bases and at J to 3 bases, leaving 3 bases not matched to a gene. Germline V lookup: CDR1 MDHEN, CDR2 SYDVKM. The CDR3 nucleotides are TGTGCCAGCAGGACAGGGGCCGACACTGAAGCTTTCTTT. The encoded protein is CASRTGADTEAFF.

This clone was counted a few times. J is TRBJ2-5 and V is TRBV7-2, with D tentatively TRBD1 (6 bases). Looked up from germline, CDR1 is SGHTA and CDR2 is FQGNSA. The CDR3 loop spans 15 amino acids. The V end lost 3 bases, the J end lost 1 base, and 12 bases lay between the germline ends. CDR3 coding DNA: TGTGCCAGCAGCTTGAGGGTGGGGGCCCAAGAGACCCAGTACTTC. This codes for CASSLRVGAQETQYF.

This chain links TRBV9 with TRBJ2-1; 10 positions agree with TRBD2. V lost 0 bases to trimming and J lost 5 bases; unmatched junction nucleotides: 5. The CDR3 is 16 residues long. Germline values: CDR1 SGDLS, CDR2 YYNGEE. The CDR3 spells CASSVASSGGHNEQFF. The CDR3 DNA reads TGTGCCAGCAGCGTAGCTAGTAGCGGGGGGCACAATGAGCAGTTCTTC.

The V gene is TRBV19, the J gene TRBJ1-5; the D is unclear. This CDR3 is built from 14 residues. The V gene lost 2 bases and the J gene lost 1 base, with 6 bases spanning the gap. CDR1 LNHDA and CDR2 SQIVND come from the germline V gene (reference sequence). CDR3 loop: CASSITGSNQPQHF. The CDR3 nucleotides are TGTGCCAGTAGTATAACCGGGAGCAATCAGCCCCAGCATTTT.

The chain uses TRBV5-4 and TRBJ2-2, with D possibly being TRBD2 (5 bases). CDR1 is SGHNT, CDR2 YYREEE, per germline (reference sequence). This CDR3 comprises 16 residues. Trimming cost V 4 bases and J 5 bases, with 18 bases left between them. CDR3 amino acids: CASSRVLEGRTGELFF. CDR3 nucleotides: TGTGCCAGCAGCCGGGTCCTTGAGGGCCGGACCGGGGAGCTGTTTTTT.

For this clone: The same CDR3 is also encoded by other DNA sequences in this sample. The gene calls are TRBV6-5 and TRBJ1-1, with TRBD1 matching over 9 bases. Germline CDR1 and CDR2: MNHEY and SVGAGI. This CDR3 region has 15 residues. Germline trimming cut 1 base from V and 5 bases from J; bases unmatched to any gene: 5. The chain's CDR3 is CASSYWGQGGTEAFF. As DNA, the CDR3 is TGTGCCAGCAGTTACTGGGGACAGGGCGGGACTGAAGCTTTCTTT.

This clone was counted only a few times. V usage is TRBV6-5 and J usage is TRBJ2-2; tentative D call: TRBD1 (6 bases). The CDR3 loop spans 14 amino acids. V lost 6 bases to trimming and J lost 1 base, with 9 bases between them. Germline V gene lookup returns CDR1 MNHEY and CDR2 SVGAGI. CDR3: CASSEQGNTGELFF. CDR3 DNA sequence: TGTGCCAGCAGCGAACAGGGGAACACCGGGGAGCTGTTTTTT.

Remarks on this clone: This sample includes further DNA sequences coding for the same CDR3. The rearrangement joins TRBV18 to TRBJ2-7; 9 bases match TRBD1. The germline V gene encodes CDR1 KGHSH and CDR2 LQKENI. J was trimmed by 4 bases and V by 3 bases; bases with no gene match: 7. This CDR3 has 15 amino acids. DNA for the CDR3: TGTGCCAGCTCACCGTCAGGACAGGGGTTTTACGAGCAGTACTTC. Amino acids: CASSPSGQGFYEQYF.

This chain connects TRBV6-6 to TRBJ1-5; the D gene is possibly TRBD1 (6 bases). V was clipped by 6 bases and J by 5 bases, with 17 bases between them. Germline CDR1 is MNHNY and CDR2 is SVGAGI (reference sequence). The length of the CDR3 is 15 residues. The CDR3, as DNA: TGTGCCAGCAGACCCCAGGGGCGCGGTCATCAGCCCCAGCATTTT. Amino acids: CASRPQGRGHQPQHF.

This clone was counted between two and nine times. The chain uses TRBV2 and TRBJ1-5, with D unresolved. With 8 bases removed from V and 4 bases from J, the gap between germline ends came to 12 bases. Germline V gives CDR1 SNHLY, CDR2 FYNNEI. This CDR3 spans 13 amino acids. In DNA form, the CDR3 reads TGTGCCAGCGCACCCGAGGCAAATCAGCCCCAGCATTTT. Protein sequence: CASAPEANQPQHF.

This chain uses TRBV7-9 with TRBJ1-6; 7 positions match TRBD1. The V gene end was trimmed by 6 bases and the J gene end by 9 bases; junction bases not matched to a gene: 5. Germline loops: CDR1 SEHNR, CDR2 FQNEAQ (reference sequence). The CDR3 is 13 amino acids. CDR3 nucleotide sequence: TGTGCCAGCAGTCTAGGGGGCCGTTCACCCCTCCACTTT. Protein sequence: CASSLGGRSPLHF.